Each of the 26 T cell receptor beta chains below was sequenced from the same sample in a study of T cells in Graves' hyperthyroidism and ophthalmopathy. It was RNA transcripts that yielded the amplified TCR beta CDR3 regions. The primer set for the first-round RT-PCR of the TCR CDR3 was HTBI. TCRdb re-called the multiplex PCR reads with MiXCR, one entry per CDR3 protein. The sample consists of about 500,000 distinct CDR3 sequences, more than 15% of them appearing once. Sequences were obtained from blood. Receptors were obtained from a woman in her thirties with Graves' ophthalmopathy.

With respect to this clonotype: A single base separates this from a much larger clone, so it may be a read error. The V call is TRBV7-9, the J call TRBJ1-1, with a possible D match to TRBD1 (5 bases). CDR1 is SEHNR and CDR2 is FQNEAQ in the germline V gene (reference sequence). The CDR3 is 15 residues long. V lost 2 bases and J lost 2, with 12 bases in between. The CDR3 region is CASSLWGDPNTEAFF. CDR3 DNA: TGTGCCAGCAGCTTATGGGGGGACCCAAACACTGAAGCTTTCTTT.

As DNA, the CDR3 is TGCAGTGCTAGACCTTCAAGGAGCGCGCCCCGATATACCGCAAATACGCAGTATTTT. Its protein product is CSARPSRSAPRYTANTQYF. The chain recombines TRBV20-1 with TRBJ2-3; D gene uncertain. The CDR3 runs 19 residues. CDR1 is DFQATT and CDR2 is SNEGSKA in the germline V gene (reference sequence). V was clipped by 2 bases and J by 7 bases, with 31 bases between them.

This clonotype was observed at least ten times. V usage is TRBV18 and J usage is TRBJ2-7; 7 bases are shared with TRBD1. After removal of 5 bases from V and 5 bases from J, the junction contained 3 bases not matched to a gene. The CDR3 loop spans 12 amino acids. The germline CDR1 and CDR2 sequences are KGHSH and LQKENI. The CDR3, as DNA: TGTGCCAGCTCAGACAGGGAAGACGAGCAGTACTTC. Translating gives CASSDREDEQYF.

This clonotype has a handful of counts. CDR3 DNA: TGCGCCGGAGCGGGCACTAGCACAGATACGCAGTATTTT. Protein sequence: CAGAGTSTDTQYF. The chain couples TRBV10-2 to TRBJ2-3; maybe TRBD2 (6 bases). The V gene lost 11 bases and the J gene lost 0 bases, with 12 bases spanning the gap. The CDR3 spans 13 residues. CDR1 WSHSY and CDR2 SAAADI come from the germline V gene.

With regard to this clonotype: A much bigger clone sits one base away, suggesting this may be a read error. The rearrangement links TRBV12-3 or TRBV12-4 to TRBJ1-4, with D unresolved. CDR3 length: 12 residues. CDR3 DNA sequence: TGTGTCAGCAGTTTAGCCCAAGGAAAACTGTTTTTT. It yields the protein CVSSLAQGKLFF.

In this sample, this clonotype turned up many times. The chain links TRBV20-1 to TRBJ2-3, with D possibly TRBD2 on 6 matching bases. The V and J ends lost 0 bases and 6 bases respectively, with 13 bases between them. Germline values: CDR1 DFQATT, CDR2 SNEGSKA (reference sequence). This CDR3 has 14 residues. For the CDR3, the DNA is TGCAGTGCTAGAGATAGGCGGGGTCAGGATACGCAGTATTTT. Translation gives CSARDRRGQDTQYF.

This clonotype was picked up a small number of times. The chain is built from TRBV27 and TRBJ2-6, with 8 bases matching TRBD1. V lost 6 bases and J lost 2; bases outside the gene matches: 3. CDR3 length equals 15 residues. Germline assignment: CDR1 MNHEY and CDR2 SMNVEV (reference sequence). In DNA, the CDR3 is TGTGCCAGCAGGAGACAGGGGACTGGGGCCAACGTCCTGACTTTC. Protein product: CASRRQGTGANVLTF.

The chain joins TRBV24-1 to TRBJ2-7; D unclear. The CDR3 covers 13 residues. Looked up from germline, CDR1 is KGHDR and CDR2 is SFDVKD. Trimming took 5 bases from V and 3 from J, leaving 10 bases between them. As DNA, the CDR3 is TGTGCCACCAGTGCCCTTGACCACTACGAGCAGTACTTC. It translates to CATSALDHYEQYF.

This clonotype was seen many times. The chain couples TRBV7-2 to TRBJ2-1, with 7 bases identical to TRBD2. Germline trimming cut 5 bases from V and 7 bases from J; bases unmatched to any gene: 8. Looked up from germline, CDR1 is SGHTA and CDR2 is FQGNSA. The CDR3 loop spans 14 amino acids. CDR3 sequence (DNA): TGTGCCAGCAGCCCCGGGTCTAGCGGTAATGAGCAGTTCTTC. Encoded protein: CASSPGSSGNEQFF.

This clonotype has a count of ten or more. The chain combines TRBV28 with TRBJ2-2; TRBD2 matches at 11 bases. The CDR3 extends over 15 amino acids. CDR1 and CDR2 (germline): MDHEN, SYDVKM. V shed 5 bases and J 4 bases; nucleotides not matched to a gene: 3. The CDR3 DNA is TGTGCCAGCAGTCGGGGGACTAGCGGCACCGGGGAGCTGTTTTTT. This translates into CASSRGTSGTGELFF.

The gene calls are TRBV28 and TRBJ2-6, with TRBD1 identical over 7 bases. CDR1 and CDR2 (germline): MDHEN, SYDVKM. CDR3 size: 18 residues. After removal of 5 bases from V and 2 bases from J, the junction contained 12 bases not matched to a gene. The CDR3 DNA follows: TGTGCCAGCAGTCCCTGGTGGGCCGGGACAGCTGGGGCCAACGTCCTGACTTTC. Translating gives CASSPWWAGTAGANVLTF.

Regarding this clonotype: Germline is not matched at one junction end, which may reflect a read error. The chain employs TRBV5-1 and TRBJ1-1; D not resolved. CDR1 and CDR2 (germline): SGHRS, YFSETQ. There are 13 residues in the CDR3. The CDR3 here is CASSRTANTEALF. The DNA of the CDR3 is TGCGCCAGCAGCCGGACGGCGAACACTGAAGCTCTCTTT.

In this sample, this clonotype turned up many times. In nucleotides, the CDR3 is TGTGCCAGCAGCCCGGGGTCGTTAACAGATACGCAGTATTTT. It specifies CASSPGSLTDTQYF. The chain has TRBV7-9 and TRBJ2-3; weak D call: TRBD2 (5 bases). Germline-derived CDR1 and CDR2 are SEHNR and FQNEAQ (reference sequence). The CDR3 runs 14 residues. V was trimmed by 5 bases and J by 3 bases, leaving 12 bases between them.

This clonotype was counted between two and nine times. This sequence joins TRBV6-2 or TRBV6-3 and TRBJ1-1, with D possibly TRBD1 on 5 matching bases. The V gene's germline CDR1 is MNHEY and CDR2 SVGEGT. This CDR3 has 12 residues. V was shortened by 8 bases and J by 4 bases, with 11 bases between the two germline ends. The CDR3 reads CASGQGGTEAFF. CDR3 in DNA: TGTGCCAGCGGGCAGGGCGGCACTGAAGCTTTCTTT.

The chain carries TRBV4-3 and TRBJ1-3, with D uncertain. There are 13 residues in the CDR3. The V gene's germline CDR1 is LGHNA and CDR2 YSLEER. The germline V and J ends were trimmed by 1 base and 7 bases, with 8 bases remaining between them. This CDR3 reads CASSQVAFNTIYF. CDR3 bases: TGCGCCAGCAGCCAAGTCGCCTTCAACACCATATATTTT.

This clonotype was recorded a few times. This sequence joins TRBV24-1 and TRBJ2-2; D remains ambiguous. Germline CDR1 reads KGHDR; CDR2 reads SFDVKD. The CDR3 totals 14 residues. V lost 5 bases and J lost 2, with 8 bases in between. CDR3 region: CATSGLYNTGELFF. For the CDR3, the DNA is TGTGCCACCAGTGGTTTATATAACACCGGGGAGCTGTTTTTT.

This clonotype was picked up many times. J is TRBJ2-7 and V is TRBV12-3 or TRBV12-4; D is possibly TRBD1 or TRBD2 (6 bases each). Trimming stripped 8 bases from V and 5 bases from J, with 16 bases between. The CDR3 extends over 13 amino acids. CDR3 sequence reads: CASLRGRRNEQYF. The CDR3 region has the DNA TGTGCCAGCCTACGGGGGCGGCGGAACGAGCAGTACTTC.

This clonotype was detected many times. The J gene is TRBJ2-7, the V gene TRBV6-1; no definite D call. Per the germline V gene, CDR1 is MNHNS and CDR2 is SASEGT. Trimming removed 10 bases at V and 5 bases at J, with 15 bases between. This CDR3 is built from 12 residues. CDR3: CANKGQDDEQYF. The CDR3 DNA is TGTGCCAACAAAGGGCAAGACGACGAGCAGTACTTC.

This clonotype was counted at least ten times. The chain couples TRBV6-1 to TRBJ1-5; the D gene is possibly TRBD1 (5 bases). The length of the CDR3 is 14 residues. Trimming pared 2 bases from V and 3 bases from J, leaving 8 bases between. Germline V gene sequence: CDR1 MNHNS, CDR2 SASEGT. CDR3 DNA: TGTGCCAGCAGTGAACAGGGATTCAATCAGCCCCAGCATTTT. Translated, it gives CASSEQGFNQPQHF.

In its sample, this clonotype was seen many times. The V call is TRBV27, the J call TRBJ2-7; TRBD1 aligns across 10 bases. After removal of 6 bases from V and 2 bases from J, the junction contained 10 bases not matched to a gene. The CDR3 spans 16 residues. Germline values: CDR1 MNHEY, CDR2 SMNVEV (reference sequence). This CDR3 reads CASSRTGGIETYEQYF. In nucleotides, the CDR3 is TGTGCCAGCAGCCGGACAGGGGGGATAGAAACCTACGAGCAGTACTTC.

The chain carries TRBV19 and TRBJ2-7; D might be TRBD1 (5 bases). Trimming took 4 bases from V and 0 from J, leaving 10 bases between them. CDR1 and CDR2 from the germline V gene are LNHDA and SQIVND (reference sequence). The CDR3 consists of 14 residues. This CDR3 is CASSKTVSSYEQYF. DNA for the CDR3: TGTGCCAGTAGTAAGACAGTCTCCTCCTACGAGCAGTACTTC.

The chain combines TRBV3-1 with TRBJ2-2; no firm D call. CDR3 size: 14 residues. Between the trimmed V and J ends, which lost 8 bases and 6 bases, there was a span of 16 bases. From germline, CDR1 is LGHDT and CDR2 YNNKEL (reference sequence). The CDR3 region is CASRSRDQAGELFF. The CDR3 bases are TGTGCCAGCCGAAGCAGAGACCAGGCCGGGGAGCTGTTTTTT.

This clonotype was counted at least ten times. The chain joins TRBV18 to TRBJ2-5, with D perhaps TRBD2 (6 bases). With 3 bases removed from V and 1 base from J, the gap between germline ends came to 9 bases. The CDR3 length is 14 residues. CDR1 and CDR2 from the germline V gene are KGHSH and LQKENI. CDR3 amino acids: CASSPSGPQETQYF. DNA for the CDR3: TGTGCCAGCTCACCCAGCGGGCCCCAAGAGACCCAGTACTTC.

CDR3 protein: CASSSTGTLNTGELFF. CDR3 in DNA: TGCGCCAGCTCCTCGACCGGGACATTGAACACCGGGGAGCTGTTTTTT. The chain combines TRBV5-1 with TRBJ2-2; D possibly corresponds to TRBD1 (6 bases). This CDR3 is built from 16 residues. The germline gives CDR1 SGHRS, CDR2 YFSETQ. Trimming took 7 bases from V and 1 from J, leaving 17 bases between them.

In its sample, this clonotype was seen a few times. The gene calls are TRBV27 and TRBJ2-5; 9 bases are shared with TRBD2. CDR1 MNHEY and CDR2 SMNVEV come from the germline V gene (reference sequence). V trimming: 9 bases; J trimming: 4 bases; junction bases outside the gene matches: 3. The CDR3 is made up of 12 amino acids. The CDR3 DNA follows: TGTGCCAGTAGCGGGAGTGGAGAGACCCAGTACTTC. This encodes CASSGSGETQYF.

The CDR3, as DNA: TGTGCCACCAGTGATTCGTCAGGGGGCGAGAAGGAGACCCAGTTCTTC. Encoded protein: CATSDSSGGEKETQFF. The chain links TRBV24-1 to TRBJ2-5; 8 bases map to TRBD1. The J call may be incorrect, as the DNA end agrees better with TRBJ2-1. Germline CDR1 and CDR2: KGHDR and SFDVKD. This CDR3 is built from 16 residues.